This T cell receptor beta chain emerged from a study of blood T cell repertoires in COVID-19. The overall study: There were acute and convalescent COVID-19 samples, and they came from the United States, Italy and Spain.

Under the authors' procedure: Estimation of nucleated cell counts relied on the amplification of reference gene primers. Libraries were prepared by immunoSEQ multiplex PCR; TCRdb keeps only in-frame clonotypes and omits some of them. V and J calls and clone size are as listed in that table; D and trimming were resolved from the DNA. The sample lists approximately 250,000 clones; roughly 82% were seen once. Germline CDR1 SGHRS, CDR2 YFSETQ. V dropped 1 base and J dropped 0 bases, with 10 bases sitting between them. There are 15 residues in the CDR3. This chain links TRBV5-1 with TRBJ1-1; no definite D call. The sequence derives from a man aged 35 to 55 who had recovered from COVID-19. Material: peripheral blood. In DNA form, the CDR3 reads TGCGCCAGCAGCTTGCGGGGAGCGATGAACACTGAAGCTTTCTTT. It codes for CASSLRGAMNTEAFF.